Listed here is a single T cell receptor (beta chain). Its target is unknown. This record comes from a study of T cell responses to AZD1222 COVID-19 vaccine. Study-level results: Mapped onto spike, vaccine-associated CD4 TCRs spanned it and were dominant at 160-218 and 743-854.

Here immunoSEQ multiplex PCR was the method, and the copy in TCRdb shows in-frame clones only, minus some. The sample table sets out about 140,000 clones. With 3 bases clipped from V and 2 bases from J, the junction kept 7 bases outside the gene matches. The CDR3 sequence is 16 residues long. The germline V gene encodes CDR1 SGDLS and CDR2 YYNGEE. The TCR comes from an adult in good health. The J gene is TRBJ2-3, the V gene TRBV9; 9 bases align to TRBD2. Material: peripheral blood. DNA of the CDR3: TGTGCCAGCAGCGGAACCGGGACTAGCTTCACAGATACGCAGTATTTT. Protein product: CASSGTGTSFTDTQYF.